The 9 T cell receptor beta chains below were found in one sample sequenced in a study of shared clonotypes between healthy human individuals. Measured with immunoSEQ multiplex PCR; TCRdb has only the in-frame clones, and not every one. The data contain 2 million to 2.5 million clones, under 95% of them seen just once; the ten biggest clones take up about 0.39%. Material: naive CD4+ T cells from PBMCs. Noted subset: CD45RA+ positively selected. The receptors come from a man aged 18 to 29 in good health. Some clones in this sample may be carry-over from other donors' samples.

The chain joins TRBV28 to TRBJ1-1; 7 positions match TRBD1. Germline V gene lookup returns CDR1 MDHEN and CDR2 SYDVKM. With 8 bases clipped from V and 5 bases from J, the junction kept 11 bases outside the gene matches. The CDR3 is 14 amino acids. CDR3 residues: CASDTRGGTTEAFF. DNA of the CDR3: TGTGCCAGCGACACCAGGGGGGGAACAACTGAAGCTTTCTTT.

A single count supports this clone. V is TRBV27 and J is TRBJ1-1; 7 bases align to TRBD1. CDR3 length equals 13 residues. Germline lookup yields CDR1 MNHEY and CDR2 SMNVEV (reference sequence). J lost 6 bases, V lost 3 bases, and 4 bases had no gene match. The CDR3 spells CASSLKGTAEAFF. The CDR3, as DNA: TGTGCCAGCAGTTTGAAAGGGACAGCTGAAGCTTTCTTT.

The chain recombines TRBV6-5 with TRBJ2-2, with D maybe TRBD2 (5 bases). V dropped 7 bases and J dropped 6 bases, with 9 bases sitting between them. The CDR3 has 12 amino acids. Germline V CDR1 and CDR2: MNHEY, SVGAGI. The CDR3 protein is CASKSGAGELFF. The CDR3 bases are TGTGCCAGCAAGAGCGGAGCCGGGGAGCTGTTTTTT.

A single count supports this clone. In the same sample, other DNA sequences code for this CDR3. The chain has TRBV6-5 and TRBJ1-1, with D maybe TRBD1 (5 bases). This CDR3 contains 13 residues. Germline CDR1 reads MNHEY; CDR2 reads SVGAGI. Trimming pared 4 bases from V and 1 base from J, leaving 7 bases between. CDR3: CASSLDRNTEAFF. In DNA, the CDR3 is TGTGCCAGCAGTTTAGACAGGAACACTGAAGCTTTCTTT.

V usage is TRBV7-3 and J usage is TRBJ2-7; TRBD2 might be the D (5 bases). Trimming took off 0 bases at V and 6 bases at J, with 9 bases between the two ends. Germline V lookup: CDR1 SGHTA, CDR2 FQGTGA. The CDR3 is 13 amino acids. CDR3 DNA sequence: TGTGCCAGCAGCTTAACATCTAGCAGCGAGCAGTACTTC. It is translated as CASSLTSSSEQYF. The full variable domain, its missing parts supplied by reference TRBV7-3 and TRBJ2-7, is GAGVSQTPSNKVTEKGKYVELRCDPISGHTALYWYRQSLGQGPEFLIYFQGTGAADDSGLPNDRFFAVRPEGSVSTLKIQRTERGDSAVYLCASSLTSSSEQYFGPGTRLTVT.

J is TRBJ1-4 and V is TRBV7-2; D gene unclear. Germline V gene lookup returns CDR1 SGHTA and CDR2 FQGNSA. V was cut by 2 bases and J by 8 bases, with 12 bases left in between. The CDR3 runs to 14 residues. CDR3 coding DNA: TGTGCCAGCAGCTTAACAAGGGCGGGGGAAAAACTGTTTTTT. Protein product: CASSLTRAGEKLFF.

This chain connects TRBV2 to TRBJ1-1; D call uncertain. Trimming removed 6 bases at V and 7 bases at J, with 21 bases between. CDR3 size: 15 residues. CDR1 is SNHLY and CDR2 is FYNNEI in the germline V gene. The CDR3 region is CASSRSGPFGIEAFF. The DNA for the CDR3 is TGTGCCAGCAGCCGTTCCGGGCCCTTTGGGATTGAAGCTTTCTTT. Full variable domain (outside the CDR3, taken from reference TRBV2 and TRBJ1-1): EPEVTQTPSHQVTQMGQEVILRCVPISNHLYFYWYRQILGQKVEFLVSFYNNEISEKSEIFDDQFSVERPDGSNFTLKIRSTKLEDSAMYFCASSRSGPFGIEAFFGQGTRLTVV.

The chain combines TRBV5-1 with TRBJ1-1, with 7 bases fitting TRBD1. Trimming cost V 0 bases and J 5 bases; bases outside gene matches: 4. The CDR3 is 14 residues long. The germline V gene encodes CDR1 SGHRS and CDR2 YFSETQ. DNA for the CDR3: TGCGCCAGCAGCTTGGATGACAGGGTGACTGAAGCTTTCTTT. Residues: CASSLDDRVTEAFF.

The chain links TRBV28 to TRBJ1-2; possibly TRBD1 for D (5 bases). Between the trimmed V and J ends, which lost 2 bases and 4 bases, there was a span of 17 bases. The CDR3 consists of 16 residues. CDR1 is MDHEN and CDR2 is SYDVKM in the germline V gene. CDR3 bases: TGTGCCAGCAGTTTAAATGGGGAGGGGTGGATCTATGGCTACACCTTC. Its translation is CASSLNGEGWIYGYTF.